These 7 T cell receptor beta chains share one sample of origin, sequenced in a study of blood T cell repertoires in COVID-19. This table comes from immunoSEQ multiplex PCR, and its TCRdb copy is limited to in-frame clones, with some not included. The repertoire holds around 140,000 clones, with more than 75% as singletons. The sequenced material came from peripheral blood. These receptors came from a woman aged 45-65 years with active or convalescent COVID-19.

The rearrangement uses TRBV19 and TRBJ2-2; D remains unclear. Trimming removed 4 bases from V and 4 bases from J, with 10 bases in between. Germline V lookup: CDR1 LNHDA, CDR2 SQIVND (reference sequence). The CDR3 contains 14 residues. CDR3 DNA sequence: TGTGCCAGTAGTACCATGCGGAGCACCGGGGAGCTGTTTTTT. Translating gives CASSTMRSTGELFF.

A note on this clone: Other DNA variants within this sample encode the same CDR3. V is TRBV20-1 and J is TRBJ2-5, with a possible D match to TRBD2 (5 bases). V shed 3 bases and J shed 5 bases, with 10 bases lying between them. CDR1 DFQATT and CDR2 SNEGSKA come from the germline V gene (reference sequence). This CDR3 contains 12 residues. The CDR3 spells CSASPTGETQYF. The CDR3 nucleotides are TGCAGTGCTAGTCCCACGGGGGAGACCCAGTACTTC.

CDR3 coding DNA: TGTGCCAGCTCACCAAATCGGCCGGGGGTGCGCAATCAGCCCCAGCATTTT. This translates into CASSPNRPGVRNQPQHF. The V call is TRBV18, the J call TRBJ1-5; a possible D gene is TRBD1 (5 bases). CDR1 and CDR2 from the germline V gene are KGHSH and LQKENI. V lost 2 bases and J lost 2, with 16 bases in between. The CDR3 is 17 amino acids.

The J gene is TRBJ1-1, the V gene TRBV27; 7 bases fit TRBD1. CDR3 length: 16 residues. J was trimmed by 3 bases and V by 0 bases; bases with no gene match: 7. Looked up from germline, CDR1 is MNHEY and CDR2 is SMNVEV (reference sequence). DNA of the CDR3: TGTGCCAGCAGTTTATCCCCCGGGACAGAACACACTGAAGCTTTCTTT. The encoded protein is CASSLSPGTEHTEAFF.

The rearrangement joins TRBV12-1 to TRBJ1-1. TRBV12-1 is termed a pseudogene. CDR3 size: 13 residues. CDR3 amino acids: CASSLRASTEAFF. In DNA form, the CDR3 reads TGTGCCAGCAGCCTGAGGGCGAGCACTGAAGCTTTCTTT.

The chain recombines TRBV25-1 with TRBJ2-5, with D possibly being TRBD1 (6 bases). The V gene's germline CDR1 is MGHDK and CDR2 SYGVNS. The CDR3 length is 13 residues. Trimming stripped 2 bases from V and 7 bases from J, with 11 bases between. As DNA, the CDR3 is TGTGCCAGCAGTGAACAGGGGTGGGGGACCCAGTACTTC. Its protein product is CASSEQGWGTQYF.

Only a few counts were recorded for this clone. This sequence joins TRBV18 and TRBJ1-2, with D perhaps matching TRBD1 (6 bases). Germline CDR1 is KGHSH and CDR2 is LQKENI. Trimming shortened V by 3 bases and J by 4 bases, and 15 bases separated the two germline ends. The CDR3 is made up of 15 amino acids. Here the CDR3 DNA reads TGTGCCAGCTCACCTTCCGGACAGTCATCCTATGGCTACACCTTC. It specifies CASSPSGQSSYGYTF.